The 31 T cell receptor beta chains given below trace back to one sample, sequenced in a study of blood T cell repertoires in COVID-19. Generated by immunoSEQ multiplex PCR, the TCRdb table keeps only in-frame clones and is missing some. The table records 150,000 to 200,000 clones, 80% to 85% of them present only once. Sequencing used peripheral blood. These receptors originate from a woman in her 70s with COVID-19, enrolled during active disease.

V usage is TRBV21-1 and J usage is TRBJ2-1; the DNA was not compared with TRBD1, the D call given in the table. TRBV21-1 constitutes a pseudogene. The CDR3 consists of 13 residues. The CDR3, as DNA: TGTGCCAGCAGCAAAGGCCAGGTGGTTGAGCAGTTCTTC. Its protein is CASSKGQVVEQFF.

The chain links TRBV18 to TRBJ2-7, with 9 nucleotides matching TRBD1. After removal of 1 base from V and 7 bases from J, the junction contained 8 bases not matched to a gene. The CDR3 runs 15 residues. The germline CDR1 and CDR2 sequences are KGHSH and LQKENI. Here the CDR3 DNA reads TGTGCCAGCTCACCACTACAGGGGGCAAAGGGGGAGCAGTACTTC. This translates into CASSPLQGAKGEQYF.

The J gene is TRBJ2-5, the V gene TRBV9; the D gene is possibly TRBD2 (6 bases). V lost 3 bases and J 5 bases, leaving 8 bases between the germline ends. CDR1 and CDR2 (germline): SGDLS, YYNGEE. This CDR3 contains 12 residues. CDR3 amino acids: CASSEGRETQYF. The CDR3 DNA is TGTGCCAGCAGCGAGGGGAGGGAGACCCAGTACTTC.

CDR3 coding DNA: TGCAGTGCCCAGACTAGAGATACGCAGTATTTT. Translating it yields CSAQTRDTQYF. The rearrangement links TRBV20-1 to TRBJ2-3, with D possibly TRBD2 on 6 matching bases. The ends were cut back, 6 bases at V and 5 bases at J, with 9 bases in the middle. The CDR3 length is 11 residues. Germline CDR1 and CDR2: DFQATT and SNEGSKA (reference sequence).

This rearrangement joins TRBV19 to TRBJ1-2; TRBD1 aligns across 8 bases. Germline loops: CDR1 LNHDA, CDR2 SQIVND (reference sequence). The CDR3 spans 14 residues. V gave up 3 bases and J gave up 6 bases; unmatched junction bases: 6. The CDR3 DNA reads TGTGCCAGTAGTATGGGCAGGGGGCGCGATGGCTACACCTTC. This gives the protein CASSMGRGRDGYTF.

In its sample, this clone was seen once. The DNA for the CDR3 is TGTGCCAGCAGCCCAGACTTGGATACGCAGTATTTT. This encodes CASSPDLDTQYF. The chain couples TRBV7-3 to TRBJ2-3; D unclear. CDR3 length: 12 residues. With 5 bases removed from V and 6 bases from J, the gap between germline ends came to 9 bases. CDR1 is SGHTA and CDR2 is FQGTGA in the germline V gene. Filled out from reference TRBV7-3 and TRBJ2-3, the complete variable domain reads GAGVSQTPSNKVTEKGKYVELRCDPISGHTALYWYRQSLGQGPEFLIYFQGTGAADDSGLPNDRFFAVRPEGSVSTLKIQRTERGDSAVYLCASSPDLDTQYFGPGTRLTVL.

This chain uses TRBV24-1 with TRBJ1-2, with no clear D. V was trimmed by 2 bases and J by 5 bases, leaving 11 bases between them. Germline CDR1 and CDR2: KGHDR and SFDVKD. The CDR3 extends over 14 amino acids. For the CDR3, the DNA is TGTGCCACCAGTGATTCGGGGTCGGCTTATGGCTACACCTTC. It translates to CATSDSGSAYGYTF.

The chain joins TRBV28 to TRBJ1-2; a weak D match, TRBD1 (5 bases). V lost 8 bases, J lost 8 bases, and 15 bases lay in between. The CDR3 runs to 12 residues. Germline values: CDR1 MDHEN, CDR2 SYDVKM. CDR3 in DNA: TGTGCCAGCTCCACCCAGGGTAGGGGCTACACCTTC. Protein product: CASSTQGRGYTF.

The J gene is TRBJ2-1, the V gene TRBV5-1; 11 positions match TRBD2. V lost 2 bases and J lost 8; bases outside the gene matches: 6. CDR3 length: 15 amino acids. The germline gives CDR1 SGHRS, CDR2 YFSETQ. This CDR3 reads CASSLLAGVSHEQFF. The CDR3, as DNA: TGCGCCAGCAGCTTACTAGCGGGAGTAAGTCATGAGCAGTTCTTC.

The V and J genes are TRBV10-3 and TRBJ2-6; the match to TRBD2 covers 11 bases. V was pared by 4 bases and J by 0 bases, with 5 bases of the junction left unmatched. CDR1 and CDR2 from the germline V gene are ENHRY and SYGVKD. The CDR3 covers 18 residues. DNA for the CDR3: TGTGCCATCAGTGGGGGGACTAGCGGAGACTCTGGGGCCAACGTCCTGACTTTC. Its protein product is CAISGGTSGDSGANVLTF.

This clone was picked up a small number of times. V gene TRBV10-1 combines with J gene TRBJ1-4; a possible D gene is TRBD1 (5 bases). The CDR3 contains 17 residues. Trimming removed 0 bases from V and 3 bases from J, with 14 bases in between. Germline CDR1 WNHNN, CDR2 SYGVQD (reference sequence). The DNA for the CDR3 is TGCGCCAGCAGTGAGTCTTCGCAGGGTTGGTCTAATGAAAAACTGTTTTTT. Encoded protein: CASSESSQGWSNEKLFF.

The CDR3 loop reads CASSPRQGRVGGYTF. In DNA form, the CDR3 reads TGTGCCAGCAGTCCGAGACAGGGGAGGGTGGGTGGCTACACCTTC. The V gene is TRBV28, the J gene TRBJ1-2; 8 bases map to TRBD1. Trimming took 5 bases from V and 7 from J; bases not matched to a gene: 12. This CDR3 has 15 amino acids. Per germline, CDR1 MDHEN and CDR2 SYDVKM.

The table lists this clone with many counts. The chain uses TRBV9 and TRBJ2-7; 10 nucleotides line up with TRBD2. CDR1 and CDR2 (germline): SGDLS, YYNGEE. With V trimmed by 0 bases and J by 6 bases, 6 bases remained unmatched. This CDR3 has 15 amino acids. This chain's CDR3 is CASSVGLAGDGEQYF. The CDR3 DNA follows: TGTGCCAGCAGCGTAGGTCTAGCGGGAGATGGCGAGCAGTACTTC. The complete variable domain, with remaining parts taken from reference TRBV9 and TRBJ2-7, reads DSGVTQTPKHLITATGQRVTLRCSPRSGDLSVYWYQQSLDQGLQFLIQYYNGEERAKGNILERFSAQQFPDLHSELNLSSLELGDSALYFCASSVGLAGDGEQYFGPGTRLTVT.

The chain uses TRBV28 and TRBJ2-2; possibly TRBD1 for D (7 bases). Trimming left V 8 bases short and J 5 bases short, with 15 bases between. Per germline, CDR1 MDHEN and CDR2 SYDVKM. The CDR3 runs to 14 residues. CDR3 amino acids: CASDAGQSTGELFF. The CDR3 nucleotides read TGTGCCAGCGACGCGGGACAGTCTACCGGGGAGCTGTTTTTT.

This chain links TRBV6-5 with TRBJ1-1; no clear D. The CDR3 spans 12 residues. CDR1 and CDR2 from the germline V gene are MNHEY and SVGAGI. V was cut by 6 bases and J by 3 bases, with 8 bases left in between. The CDR3 DNA sequence: TGTGCCAGCAGCCCGACACACACTGAAGCTTTCTTT. It yields the protein CASSPTHTEAFF.

The chain links TRBV4-2 to TRBJ2-5, with 11 bases that match TRBD2. CDR1 is LGHNA and CDR2 is YNFKEQ in the germline V gene. V dropped 4 bases and J dropped 7; count of bases not matched to a gene: 11. CDR3 length: 16 residues. The CDR3 region has the DNA TGTGCCAGCAGCCCGTCTACTAGCGGGAGTGGGGGGACCCAGTACTTC. Its translation is CASSPSTSGSGGTQYF.

The rearrangement links TRBV28 to TRBJ1-5; D remains ambiguous. V was trimmed by 6 bases and J by 4 bases, leaving 10 bases between them. CDR1 and CDR2 (germline): MDHEN, SYDVKM. The CDR3 consists of 13 residues. The CDR3 DNA is TGTGCCAGCAGGTTCCAGTTTAATCAGCCCCAGCATTTT. This codes for CASRFQFNQPQHF. The entire variable domain, with the rest obtained from reference TRBV28 and TRBJ1-5, is as follows: DVKVTQSSRYLVKRTGEKVFLECVQDMDHENMFWYRQDPGLGLRLIYFSYDVKMKEKGDIPEGYSVSREKKERFSLILESASTNQTSMYLCASRFQFNQPQHFGDGTRLSIL.

The chain recombines TRBV24-1 with TRBJ2-7; D remains ambiguous. CDR3 length equals 13 residues. CDR1 KGHDR and CDR2 SFDVKD come from the germline V gene. V shed 5 bases and J shed 7 bases, with 14 bases lying between them. CDR3 residues: CATSVPGIGEQYF. The CDR3 region has the DNA TGTGCCACCAGTGTACCAGGAATAGGTGAGCAGTACTTC.

The rearrangement uses TRBV15 and TRBJ2-1; D is unresolved. CDR1 and CDR2 (germline): LNHNV, YYDKDF (reference sequence). This CDR3 region has 17 residues. V lost 0 bases to trimming and J lost 6 bases, with 18 bases between them. The CDR3 DNA follows: TGTGCCACCAGCAGAGAACGGAGCAAGGCCGTGGGCAATGAGCAGTTCTTC. Protein sequence: CATSRERSKAVGNEQFF.

The chain couples TRBV6-5 to TRBJ2-2; 8 bases are shared with TRBD1. The V and J ends lost 6 bases and 1 base, in that order; junction bases with no gene match: 4. CDR3 length: 15 amino acids. The germline CDR1 and CDR2 sequences are MNHEY and SVGAGI. CDR3 loop: CASRPGTGNTGELFF. Written as DNA, the CDR3 is TGTGCCAGCAGGCCCGGGACAGGGAACACCGGGGAGCTGTTTTTT.

The chain combines TRBV6-2 or TRBV6-3 with TRBJ2-1; 8 nucleotides align to TRBD1. The CDR3 has 15 residues. The germline CDR1 and CDR2 sequences are MNHEY and SVGEGT. J gave up 7 bases and V 2 bases, and 7 bases lay outside the gene matches. CDR3 bases: TGTGCCAGCAGTTACACCAGGGGGCCAAGGAATGAGCAGTTCTTC. Translation gives CASSYTRGPRNEQFF.

V usage is TRBV29-1 and J usage is TRBJ2-3; TRBD2 matches 14 bases. The CDR3 spans 15 residues. From germline, CDR1 is SQVTM and CDR2 ANQGSEA. With 6 bases clipped from V and 4 bases from J, the junction kept 6 bases outside the gene matches. The CDR3 region is CSVEGTSGRSDTQYF. CDR3 in DNA: TGCAGCGTCGAGGGGACTAGCGGGAGATCAGATACGCAGTATTTT.

V and J are TRBV7-6 and TRBJ2-7; D uncertain. Germline-derived CDR1 and CDR2 are SGHVS and FNYEAQ. Trimming cost V 0 bases and J 2 bases, with 17 bases left between them. The CDR3 runs 17 residues. Here the CDR3 DNA reads TGTGCCAGCAGCTTAGCGGGTGGCGGCTATTTCCCCTACGAGCAGTACTTC. Translating it yields CASSLAGGGYFPYEQYF. The full variable domain, in which reference TRBV7-6 and TRBJ2-7 provide the parts outside the CDR3, is GAGVSQSPRYKVTKRGQDVALRCDPISGHVSLYWYRQALGQGPEFLTYFNYEAQQDKSGLPNDRFSAERPEGSISTLTIQRTEQRDSAMYRCASSLAGGGYFPYEQYFGPGTRLTVT.

The chain carries TRBV28 and TRBJ2-5; 9 bases agree with TRBD2. Per the germline V gene, CDR1 is MDHEN and CDR2 is SYDVKM. The CDR3 has 15 residues. Trimming removed 6 bases from V and 1 base from J; junction bases left unmatched: 6. The CDR3 spells CASRPAGGPQETQYF. The CDR3 DNA is TGTGCCAGCAGACCAGCGGGAGGACCCCAAGAGACCCAGTACTTC.

The rearrangement uses TRBV28 and TRBJ2-1; the match to TRBD2 covers 11 bases. In germline, CDR1 is MDHEN, CDR2 SYDVKM. CDR3 length: 16 residues. J was trimmed by 2 bases and V by 5 bases; bases with no gene match: 5. The CDR3 spells CASSALLAGAYNEQFF. CDR3 in DNA: TGTGCCAGCAGTGCGTTACTAGCGGGAGCCTACAATGAGCAGTTCTTC.

The chain couples TRBV10-1 to TRBJ2-1; TRBD2 is a possible D gene (6 bases). Trimming pared 6 bases from V and 7 bases from J, leaving 19 bases between. This CDR3 contains 15 residues. The germline V gene encodes CDR1 WNHNN and CDR2 SYGVQD (reference sequence). In nucleotides, the CDR3 is TGCGCCAGCAGCAGAACTAGCAGTTTGCCGAATGAGCAGTTCTTC. It translates to CASSRTSSLPNEQFF.

This chain connects TRBV7-9 to TRBJ2-3, with D unclear. The V end was cut by 5 bases, the J end by 4 bases, with 10 bases between. This CDR3 region has 13 residues. Germline lookup yields CDR1 SEHNR and CDR2 FQNEAQ (reference sequence). CDR3 sequence reads: CASSLTGADTQYF. CDR3 sequence (DNA): TGTGCCAGCAGCCTAACTGGAGCAGATACGCAGTATTTT.

V is TRBV6-4 and J is TRBJ2-7, with a weak D call TRBD1 (6 bases). There are 18 residues in the CDR3. Deletions cut 0 bases from V and 2 bases from J, with 20 bases between. Germline assignment: CDR1 MRHNA and CDR2 SNTAGT. CDR3 protein: CASSDSIYGGGQAYEQYF. The DNA of the CDR3 is TGTGCCAGCAGTGACTCAATCTATGGGGGCGGTCAGGCCTACGAGCAGTACTTC.

The rearrangement joins TRBV10-3 to TRBJ2-3, with D perhaps TRBD1 (6 bases). Germline V CDR1 and CDR2: ENHRY, SYGVKD. Trimming shortened V by 5 bases and J by 0 bases, and 9 bases separated the two germline ends. CDR3 length: 14 residues. The CDR3 sequence: CAISLQGSTDTQYF. The CDR3 coding sequence is TGTGCCATCAGTTTACAGGGAAGCACAGATACGCAGTATTTT.

This clone was observed once. This rearrangement joins TRBV18 to TRBJ2-1; D is perhaps TRBD1 (5 bases). The V end lost 0 bases, the J end lost 5 bases, and 14 bases lay between the germline ends. The germline V gene has CDR1 KGHSH and CDR2 LQKENI. This CDR3 is 16 amino acids long. CDR3 amino acids: CASSPPARAVHNEQFF. The CDR3 nucleotides read TGTGCCAGCTCACCACCCGCCAGGGCAGTACACAATGAGCAGTTCTTC. The full variable domain, completed using reference TRBV18 and TRBJ2-1, is NAGVMQNPRHLVRRRGQEARLRCSPMKGHSHVYWYRQLPEEGLKFMVYLQKENIIDESGMPKERFSAEFPKEGPSILRIQQVVRGDSAAYFCASSPPARAVHNEQFFGPGTRLTVL.

The chain is built from TRBV28 and TRBJ1-1; the match to TRBD1 covers 7 bases. The germline V gene has CDR1 MDHEN and CDR2 SYDVKM. The CDR3 totals 15 residues. V shed 2 bases, J shed 4 bases, and the junction held 7 bases outside the gene matches. This chain's CDR3 is CASSLRGLLTTEAFF. For the CDR3, the DNA is TGTGCCAGCAGTTTAAGGGGGCTTTTGACCACTGAAGCTTTCTTT. Complete variable domain (other parts from reference TRBV28 and TRBJ1-1): DVKVTQSSRYLVKRTGEKVFLECVQDMDHENMFWYRQDPGLGLRLIYFSYDVKMKEKGDIPEGYSVSREKKERFSLILESASTNQTSMYLCASSLRGLLTTEAFFGQGTRLTVV.